This TCR beta chain was recovered during a study of regulatory T cells in long-lasting Graves disease. Whole-study findings and limits: Persistent Graves' patients showed less TCR diversity than newly diagnosed ones. It was in persistent disease that TRBV28, TRBJ1-2 and TRBJ2-5 were favored.

Time point of the sample: persistent/refractory GD, antithyroid drugs over 5 years with positive TRAb. Extracted RNA from PBMCs served as the source of the TCR library. Germline V gene data show CDR1 as SGHTA and CDR2 as FQGNSA. CDR3 size: 15 residues. V shed 5 bases and J shed 6 bases, with 16 bases lying between them. iRepertoire HTBI primers and Arm-PCR of CDR3 regions built TCR beta libraries. Source study methods: Gene usage covered 62 TRBV and 14 TRBJ segments. TCRdb passed the multiplex PCR reads through MiXCR, listing each CDR3 protein once. V and J calls and clone size were set by TCRdb, not the authors. This table holds 350,000 to 450,000 distinct CDR3 sequences, 20% to 25% found once. This clonotype was seen a few times. Its specificity is not known.

This sequence joins TRBV7-2 and TRBJ2-2; tentative D call: TRBD2 (6 bases). The receptor was derived from a female donor with Graves disease. The specimen comprised peripheral blood mononuclear cells (PBMCs), sampled when the disease was refractory, from a patient treated with antithyroid drugs. CDR3 in amino acids: CASSPYLEGSGELFF. The CDR3, as DNA: TGTGCCAGCAGCCCCTATTTGGAGGGGTCCGGGGAGCTGTTTTTT.